The source of this TCR beta chain is a study of blood T cell repertoires in COVID-19. Some clones are missing from TCRdb's copy, which holds only in-frame ones; the method was immunoSEQ multiplex PCR. The sample consists of roughly 250,000 clones, approximately 86% of them appearing once. The CDR3 spans 16 residues. Germline loops: CDR1 LGHDT, CDR2 YNNKEL (reference sequence). J was trimmed by 0 bases and V by 3 bases; bases with no gene match: 6. The sequenced sample consisted of peripheral blood. The sequence came from a man aged 60 to 69 who had recovered from COVID-19. V is TRBV3-1 (or the pseudogene TRBV3-2) and J is TRBJ2-7, with 9 bases matching TRBD1. CDR3 bases: TGTGCCAGCAGCCATAACCCGGGACAGGGCTCCTACGAGCAGTACTTC. Residues: CASSHNPGQGSYEQYF.